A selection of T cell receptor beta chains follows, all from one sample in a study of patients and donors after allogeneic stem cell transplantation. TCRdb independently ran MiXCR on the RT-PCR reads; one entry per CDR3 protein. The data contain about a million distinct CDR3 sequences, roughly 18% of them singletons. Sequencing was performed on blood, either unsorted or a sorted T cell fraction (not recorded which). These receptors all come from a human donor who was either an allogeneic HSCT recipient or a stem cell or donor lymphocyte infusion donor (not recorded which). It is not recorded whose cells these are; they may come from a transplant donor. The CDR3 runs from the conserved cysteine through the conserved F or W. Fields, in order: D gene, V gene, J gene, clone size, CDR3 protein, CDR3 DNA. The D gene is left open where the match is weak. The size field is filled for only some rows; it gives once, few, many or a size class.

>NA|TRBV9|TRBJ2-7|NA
CASSVGQVVDGQYF
TGTGCCAGCAGCGTAGGACAGGTAGTTGACGGGCAGTACTTC
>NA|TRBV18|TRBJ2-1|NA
CASSTARGSYNEQFF
TGTGCCAGCTCCACGGCCCGCGGCTCCTACAATGAGCAGTTCTTC
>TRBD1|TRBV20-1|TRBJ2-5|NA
CSAERWDRVQETQYF
TGCAGTGCTGAGAGGTGGGACAGGGTCCAAGAGACCCAGTACTTC
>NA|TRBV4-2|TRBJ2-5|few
CASSQEGSGRETQYF
TGTGCCAGCAGCCAAGAGGGAAGTGGTCGTGAGACCCAGTACTTC
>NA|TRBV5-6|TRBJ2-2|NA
CASSIQGYTGELFF
TGTGCCAGCAGCATACAGGGCTACACCGGGGAGCTGTTTTTT
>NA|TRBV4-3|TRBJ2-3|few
CASSHGVGTDTQYF
TGCGCCAGCAGCCACGGGGTAGGAACAGATACGCAGTATTTT
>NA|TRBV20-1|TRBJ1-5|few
CSARVGRNDQPQHF
TGCAGTGCTAGAGTTGGCAGAAATGATCAGCCCCAGCATTTT
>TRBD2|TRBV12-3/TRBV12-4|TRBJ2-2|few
CASSWTSGGASTGELFF
TGTGCCAGCAGCTGGACTAGCGGGGGGGCCTCGACCGGGGAGCTGTTTTTT
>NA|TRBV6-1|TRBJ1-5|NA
CASSVESGSQPQHF
TGTGCCAGCAGTGTTGAGAGTGGCAGCCAGCCCCAGCATTTT
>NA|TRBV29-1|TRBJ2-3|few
CSVVVASDTQYF
TGCAGCGTTGTGGTGGCCTCGGATACGCAGTATTTT
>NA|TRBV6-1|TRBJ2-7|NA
CASRIAYSYEQYF
TGTGCCAGCAGGATCGCGTATTCCTACGAGCAGTACTTC
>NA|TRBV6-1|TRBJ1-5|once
CASSRETGGNQPQHF
TGTGCCAGCAGTAGGGAGACAGGCGGCAATCAGCCCCAGCATTTT
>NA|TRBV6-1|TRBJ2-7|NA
CANGGAEQYF
TGTGCCAACGGAGGAGCCGAGCAGTACTTC
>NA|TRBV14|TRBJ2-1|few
CASSPRVGQKNEQFF
TGTGCCAGCAGCCCTAGGGTGGGGCAAAAGAATGAGCAGTTCTTC
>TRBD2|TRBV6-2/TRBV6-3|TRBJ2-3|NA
CASSPAGSTDTQYF
TGTGCCAGCAGTCCAGCGGGGAGCACAGATACGCAGTATTTT